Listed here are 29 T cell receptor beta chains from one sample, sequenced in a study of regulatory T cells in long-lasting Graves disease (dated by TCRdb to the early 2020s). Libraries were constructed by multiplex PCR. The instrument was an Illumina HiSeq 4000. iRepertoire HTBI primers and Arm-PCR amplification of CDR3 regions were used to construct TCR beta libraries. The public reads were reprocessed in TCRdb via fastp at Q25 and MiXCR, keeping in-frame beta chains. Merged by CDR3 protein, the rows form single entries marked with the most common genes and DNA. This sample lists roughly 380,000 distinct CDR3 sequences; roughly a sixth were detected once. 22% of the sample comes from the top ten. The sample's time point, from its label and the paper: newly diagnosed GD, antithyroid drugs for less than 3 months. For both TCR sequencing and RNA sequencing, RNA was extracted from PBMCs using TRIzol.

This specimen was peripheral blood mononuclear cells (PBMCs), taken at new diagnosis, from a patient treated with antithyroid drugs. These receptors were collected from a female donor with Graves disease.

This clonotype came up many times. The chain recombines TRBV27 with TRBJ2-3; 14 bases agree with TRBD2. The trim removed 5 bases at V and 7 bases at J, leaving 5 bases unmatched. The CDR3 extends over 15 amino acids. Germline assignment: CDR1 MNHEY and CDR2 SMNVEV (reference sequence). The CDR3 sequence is CASSLGTSGSNTQYF. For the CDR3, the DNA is TGTGCCAGCAGTCTCGGGACTAGCGGGAGCAATACGCAGTATTTT.

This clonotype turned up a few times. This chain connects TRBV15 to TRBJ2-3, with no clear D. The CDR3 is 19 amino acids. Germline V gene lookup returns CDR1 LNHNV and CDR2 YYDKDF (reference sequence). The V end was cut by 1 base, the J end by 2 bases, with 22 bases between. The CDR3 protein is CATSRGLGWPRGNTDTQYF. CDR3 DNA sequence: TGTGCCACCAGCAGAGGCTTAGGATGGCCGCGCGGAAACACAGATACGCAGTATTTT. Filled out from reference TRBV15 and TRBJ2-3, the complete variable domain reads DAMVIQNPRYQVTQFGKPVTLSCSQTLNHNVMYWYQQKSSQAPKLLFHYYDKDFNNEADTPDNFQSRRPNTSFCFLDIRSPGLGDTAMYLCATSRGLGWPRGNTDTQYFGPGTRLTVL.

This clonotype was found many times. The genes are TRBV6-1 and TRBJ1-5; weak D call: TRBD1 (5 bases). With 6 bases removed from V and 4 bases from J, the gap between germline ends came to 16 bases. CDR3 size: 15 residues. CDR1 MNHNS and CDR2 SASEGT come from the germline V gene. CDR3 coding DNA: TGTGCCAGCAGGCACAAAGGGGTGAGGAATCAGCCCCAGCATTTT. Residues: CASRHKGVRNQPQHF.

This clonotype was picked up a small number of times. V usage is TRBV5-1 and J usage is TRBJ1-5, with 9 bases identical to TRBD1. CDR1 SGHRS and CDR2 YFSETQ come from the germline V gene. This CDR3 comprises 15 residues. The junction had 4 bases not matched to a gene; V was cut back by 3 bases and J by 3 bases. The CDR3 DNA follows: TGCGCCAGCAGCTGGGGGACAGGGCTCAATCAGCCCCAGCATTTT. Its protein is CASSWGTGLNQPQHF.

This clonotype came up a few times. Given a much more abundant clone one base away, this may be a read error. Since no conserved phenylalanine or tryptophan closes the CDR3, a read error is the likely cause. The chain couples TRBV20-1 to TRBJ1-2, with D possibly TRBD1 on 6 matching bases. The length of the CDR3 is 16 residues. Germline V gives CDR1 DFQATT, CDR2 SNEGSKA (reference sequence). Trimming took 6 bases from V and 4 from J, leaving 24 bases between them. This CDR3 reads CSAQQQTGTSVYGYTY. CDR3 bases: TGCAGTGCACAGCAGCAGACCGGGACATCAGTCTATGGCTACACCTAC.

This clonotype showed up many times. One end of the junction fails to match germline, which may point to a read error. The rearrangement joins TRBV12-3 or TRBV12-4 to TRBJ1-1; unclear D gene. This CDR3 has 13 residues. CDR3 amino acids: CASSLGENTEAFF. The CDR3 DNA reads TGTGCCAGCAGCTTAGGCGAGAACACTGAAGCTTTCTTT.

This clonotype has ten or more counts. This CDR3 is CASSLLTGSEQYF. CDR3 bases: TGTGCCAGCAGCCTTTTGACAGGGAGCGAGCAGTACTTC. The chain recombines TRBV11-1 with TRBJ2-7, with 7 nucleotides matching TRBD1. This CDR3 contains 13 residues. Germline V lookup: CDR1 SGHAT, CDR2 FQDESV (reference sequence). With V trimmed by 5 bases and J by 6 bases, 7 bases remained unmatched.

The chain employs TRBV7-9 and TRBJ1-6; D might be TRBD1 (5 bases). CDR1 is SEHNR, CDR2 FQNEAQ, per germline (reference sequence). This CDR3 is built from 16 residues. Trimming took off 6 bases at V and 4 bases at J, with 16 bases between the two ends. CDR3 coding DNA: TGTGCCAGCAGATCCGGGGCCCTGGGTTATAATTCACCCCTCCACTTT. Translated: CASRSGALGYNSPLHF.

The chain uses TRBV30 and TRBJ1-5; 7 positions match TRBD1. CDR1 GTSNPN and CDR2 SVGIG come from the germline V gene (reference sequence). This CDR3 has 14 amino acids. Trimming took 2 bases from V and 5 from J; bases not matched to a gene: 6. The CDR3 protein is CAWSPGTVDQPQHF. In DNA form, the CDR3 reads TGTGCCTGGAGTCCCGGGACAGTGGATCAGCCCCAGCATTTT.

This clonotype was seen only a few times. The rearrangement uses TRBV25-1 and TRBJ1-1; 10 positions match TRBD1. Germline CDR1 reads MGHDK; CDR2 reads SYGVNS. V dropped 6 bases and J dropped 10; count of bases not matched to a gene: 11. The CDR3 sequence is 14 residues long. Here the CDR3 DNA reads TGTGCCAGCAGCCCCGGGACAGGGGAGCGTGGAGCTTTCTTT. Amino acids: CASSPGTGERGAFF.

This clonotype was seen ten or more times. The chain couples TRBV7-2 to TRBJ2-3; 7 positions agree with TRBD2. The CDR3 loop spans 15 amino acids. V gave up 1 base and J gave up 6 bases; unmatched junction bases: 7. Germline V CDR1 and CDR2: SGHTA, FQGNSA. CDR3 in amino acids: CASSLGGAGGDTQYF. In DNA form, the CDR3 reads TGTGCCAGCAGCTTAGGGGGCGCCGGGGGGGATACGCAGTATTTT.

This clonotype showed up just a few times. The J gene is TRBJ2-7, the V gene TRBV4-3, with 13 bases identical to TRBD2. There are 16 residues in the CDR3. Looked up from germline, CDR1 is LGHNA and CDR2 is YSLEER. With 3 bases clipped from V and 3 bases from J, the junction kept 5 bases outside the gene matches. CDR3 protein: CASSQGTSGKHYEQYF. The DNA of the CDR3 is TGCGCCAGCAGCCAGGGGACTAGCGGGAAACACTACGAGCAGTACTTC.

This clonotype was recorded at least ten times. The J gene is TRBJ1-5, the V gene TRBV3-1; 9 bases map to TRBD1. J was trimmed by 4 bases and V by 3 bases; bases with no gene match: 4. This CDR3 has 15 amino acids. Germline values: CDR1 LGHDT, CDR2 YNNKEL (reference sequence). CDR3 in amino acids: CASSHGQGNNQPQHF. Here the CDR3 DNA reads TGTGCCAGCAGCCACGGACAGGGGAATAATCAGCCCCAGCATTTT.

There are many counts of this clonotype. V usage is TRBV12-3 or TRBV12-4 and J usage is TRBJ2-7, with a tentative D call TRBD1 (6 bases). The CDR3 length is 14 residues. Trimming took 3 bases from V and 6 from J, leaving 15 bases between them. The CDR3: CASSFTDRRTEQYF. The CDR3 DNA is TGTGCCAGCAGTTTTACCGACAGGAGGACCGAGCAGTACTTC.

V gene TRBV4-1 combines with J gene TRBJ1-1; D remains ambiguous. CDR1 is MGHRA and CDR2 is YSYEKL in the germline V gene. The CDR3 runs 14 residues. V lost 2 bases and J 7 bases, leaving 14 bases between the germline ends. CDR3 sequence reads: CASSQPLGDGEAFF. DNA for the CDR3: TGCGCCAGCAGCCAACCCTTGGGAGACGGTGAAGCTTTCTTT.

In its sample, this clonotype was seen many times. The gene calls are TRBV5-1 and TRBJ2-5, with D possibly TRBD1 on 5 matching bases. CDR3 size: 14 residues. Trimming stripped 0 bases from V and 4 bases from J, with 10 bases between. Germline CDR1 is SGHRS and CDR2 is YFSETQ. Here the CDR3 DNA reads TGCGCCAGCAGCTTGGTAGGGGCTCCAGAGACCCAGTACTTC. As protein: CASSLVGAPETQYF. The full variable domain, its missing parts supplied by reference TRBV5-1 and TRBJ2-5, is KAGVTQTPRYLIKTRGQQVTLSCSPISGHRSVSWYQQTPGQGLQFLFEYFSETQRNKGNFPGRFSGRQFSNSRSEMNVSTLELGDSALYLCASSLVGAPETQYFGPGTRLLVL.

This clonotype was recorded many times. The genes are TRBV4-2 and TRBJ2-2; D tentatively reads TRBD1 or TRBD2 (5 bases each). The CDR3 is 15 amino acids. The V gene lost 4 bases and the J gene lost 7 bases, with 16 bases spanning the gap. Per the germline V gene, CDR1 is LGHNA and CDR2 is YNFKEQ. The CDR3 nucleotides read TGTGCCAGCAGCCGGTTCGGGGCCGGGAACGGGGAGCTGTTTTTT. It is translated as CASSRFGAGNGELFF.

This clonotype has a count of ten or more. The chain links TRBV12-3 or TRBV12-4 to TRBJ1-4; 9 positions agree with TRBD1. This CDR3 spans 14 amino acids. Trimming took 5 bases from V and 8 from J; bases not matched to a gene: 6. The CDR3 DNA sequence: TGTGCCAGCAGTGGACAGGGGCCCACAGAAAAACTGTTTTTT. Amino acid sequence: CASSGQGPTEKLFF.

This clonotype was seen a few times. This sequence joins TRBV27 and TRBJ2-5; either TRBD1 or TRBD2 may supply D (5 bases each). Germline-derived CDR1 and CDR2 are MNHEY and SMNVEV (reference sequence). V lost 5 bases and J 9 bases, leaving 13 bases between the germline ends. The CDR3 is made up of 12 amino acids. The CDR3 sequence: CASSAGLGAQYF. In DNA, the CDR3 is TGTGCCAGCAGTGCCGGCCTGGGGGCCCAGTACTTC.

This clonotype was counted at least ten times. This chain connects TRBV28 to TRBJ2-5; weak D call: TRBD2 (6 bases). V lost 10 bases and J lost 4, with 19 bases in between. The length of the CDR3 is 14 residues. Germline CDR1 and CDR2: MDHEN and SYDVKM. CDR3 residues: CATSPRLVGETQYF. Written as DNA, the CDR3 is TGTGCCACATCGCCCAGACTAGTCGGAGAGACCCAGTACTTC.

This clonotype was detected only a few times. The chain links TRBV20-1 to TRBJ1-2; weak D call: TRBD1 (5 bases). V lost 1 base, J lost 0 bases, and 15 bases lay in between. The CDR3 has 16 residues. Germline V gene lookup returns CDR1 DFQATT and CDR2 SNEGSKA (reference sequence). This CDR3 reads CSARGSLTESNYGYTF. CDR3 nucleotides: TGCAGTGCTAGAGGCAGCCTGACAGAATCTAACTATGGCTACACCTTC.

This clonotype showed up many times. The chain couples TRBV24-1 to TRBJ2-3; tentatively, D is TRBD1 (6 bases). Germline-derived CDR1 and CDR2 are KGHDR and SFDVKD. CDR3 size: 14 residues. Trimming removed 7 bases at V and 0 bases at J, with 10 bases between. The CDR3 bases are TGTGCCACCAGAGGTCAGGGGAGCACAGATACGCAGTATTTT. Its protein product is CATRGQGSTDTQYF.

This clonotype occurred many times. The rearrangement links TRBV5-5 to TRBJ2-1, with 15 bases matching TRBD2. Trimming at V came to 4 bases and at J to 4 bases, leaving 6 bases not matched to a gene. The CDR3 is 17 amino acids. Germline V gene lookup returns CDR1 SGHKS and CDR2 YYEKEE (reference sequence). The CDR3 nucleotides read TGTGCCAGCAGCGTGGGACTAGCGGGAGGCCTTTACAATGAGCAGTTCTTC. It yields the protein CASSVGLAGGLYNEQFF.

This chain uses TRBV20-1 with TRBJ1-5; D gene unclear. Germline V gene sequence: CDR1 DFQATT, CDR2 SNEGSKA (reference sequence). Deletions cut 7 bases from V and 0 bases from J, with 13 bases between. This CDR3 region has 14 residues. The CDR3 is CSVLTADSNQPQHF. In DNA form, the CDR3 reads TGCAGTGTCCTAACAGCCGATAGCAATCAGCCCCAGCATTTT.

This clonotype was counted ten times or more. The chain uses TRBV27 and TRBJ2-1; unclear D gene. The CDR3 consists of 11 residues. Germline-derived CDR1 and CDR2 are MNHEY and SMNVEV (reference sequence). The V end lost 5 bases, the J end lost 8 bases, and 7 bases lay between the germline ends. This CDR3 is CASSVAHEQFF. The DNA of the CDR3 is TGTGCCAGCAGTGTAGCTCATGAGCAGTTCTTC.

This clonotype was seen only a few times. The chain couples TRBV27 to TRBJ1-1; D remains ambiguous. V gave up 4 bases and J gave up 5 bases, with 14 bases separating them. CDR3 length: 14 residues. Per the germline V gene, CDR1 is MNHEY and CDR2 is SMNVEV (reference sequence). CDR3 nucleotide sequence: TGTGCCAGCAGTTGGAGGGCCGCGGGTACTGAAGCTTTCTTT. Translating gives CASSWRAAGTEAFF.

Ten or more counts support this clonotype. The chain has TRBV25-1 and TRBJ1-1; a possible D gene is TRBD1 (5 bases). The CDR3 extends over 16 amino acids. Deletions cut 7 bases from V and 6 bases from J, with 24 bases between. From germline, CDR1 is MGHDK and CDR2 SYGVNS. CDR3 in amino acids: CASTLPSRRGRAEAFF. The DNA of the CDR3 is TGTGCCAGCACCTTGCCCAGTAGGAGGGGTAGGGCTGAAGCTTTCTTT.

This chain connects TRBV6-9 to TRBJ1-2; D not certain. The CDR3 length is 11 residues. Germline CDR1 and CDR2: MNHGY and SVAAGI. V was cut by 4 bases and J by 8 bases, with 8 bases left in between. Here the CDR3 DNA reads TGTGCCAGCAGTTTGATGGGGGGCTACACCTTC. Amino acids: CASSLMGGYTF.

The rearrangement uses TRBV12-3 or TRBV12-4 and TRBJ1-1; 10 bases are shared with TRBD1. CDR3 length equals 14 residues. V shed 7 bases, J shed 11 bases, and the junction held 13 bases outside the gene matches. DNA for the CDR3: TGTGCCAGCATCACCGGGACAGGGGCCCCTTTGGCTTTCTTT. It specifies CASITGTGAPLAFF.